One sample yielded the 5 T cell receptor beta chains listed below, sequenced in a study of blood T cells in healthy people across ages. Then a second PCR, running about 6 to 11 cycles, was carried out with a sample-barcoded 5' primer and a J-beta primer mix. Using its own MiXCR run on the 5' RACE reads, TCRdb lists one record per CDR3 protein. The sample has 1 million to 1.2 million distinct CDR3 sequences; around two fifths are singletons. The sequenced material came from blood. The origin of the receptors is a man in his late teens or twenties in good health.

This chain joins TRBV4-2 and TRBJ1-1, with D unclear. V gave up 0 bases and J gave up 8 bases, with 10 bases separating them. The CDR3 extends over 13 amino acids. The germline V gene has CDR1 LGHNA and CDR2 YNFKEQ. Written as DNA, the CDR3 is TGTGCCAGCAGCCAAGAGCGCGGTAACGAAGCTTTCTTT. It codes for CASSQERGNEAFF.

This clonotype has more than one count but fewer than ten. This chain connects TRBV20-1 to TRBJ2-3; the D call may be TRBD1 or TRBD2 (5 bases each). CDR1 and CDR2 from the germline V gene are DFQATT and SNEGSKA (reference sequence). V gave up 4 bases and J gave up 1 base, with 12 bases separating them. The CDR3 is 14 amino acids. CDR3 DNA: TGCAGTGCTACAGGGACCCGCCGCACAGATACGCAGTATTTT. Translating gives CSATGTRRTDTQYF.

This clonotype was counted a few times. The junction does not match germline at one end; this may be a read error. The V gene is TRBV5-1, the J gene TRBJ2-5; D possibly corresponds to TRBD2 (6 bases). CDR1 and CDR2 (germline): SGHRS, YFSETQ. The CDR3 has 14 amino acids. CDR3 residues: CASSPGTGRETQYF. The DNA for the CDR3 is TGTGCCAGCAGCCCAGGGACTGGTAGAGAGACCCAGTACTTC.

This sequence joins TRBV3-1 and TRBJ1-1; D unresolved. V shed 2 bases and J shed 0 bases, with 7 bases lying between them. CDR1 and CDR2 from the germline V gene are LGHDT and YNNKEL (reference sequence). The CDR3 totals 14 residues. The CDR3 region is CASSQSQVNTEAFF. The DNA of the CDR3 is TGTGCCAGCAGCCAAAGCCAGGTGAACACTGAAGCTTTCTTT.

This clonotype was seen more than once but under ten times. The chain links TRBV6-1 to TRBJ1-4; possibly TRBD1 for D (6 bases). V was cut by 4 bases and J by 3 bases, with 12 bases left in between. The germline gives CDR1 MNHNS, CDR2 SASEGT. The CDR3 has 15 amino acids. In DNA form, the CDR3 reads TGTGCCAGCAGTGGACAGAGGGGGGCTAATGAAAAACTGTTTTTT. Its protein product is CASSGQRGANEKLFF.